The entry that follows covers one TCR beta chain sequence. Antigen unknown. Everyone who donated was a healthy bone marrow donor. Nominal health characterized the donors when sampled, though unrecorded immune exposures were likely. The sample originates from a study of cytomegalovirus exposure and HLA in healthy donors. The study ran its PCR with 60 Vbeta and 13 Jbeta primers. Using immunoSEQ multiplex PCR, the repertoire was profiled, and TCRdb retains in-frame clones only, with some absent. This sample carries 150,000 to 200,000 clones, more than 65% of them seen once, and the ten largest clones take about 2.9%. Study-level results: Among the sequence variants, a highly shared cluster was likely an artifact of sequencing.

This CDR3 spans 15 amino acids. Germline lookup yields CDR1 MDHEN and CDR2 SYDVKM. The V and J ends lost 5 bases and 4 bases, in that order; junction bases with no gene match: 10. The sequenced material came from PBMCs. The TCR sequence derives from a woman between 40 and 50 years old in good health and CMV-seropositive. V usage is TRBV28 and J usage is TRBJ1-1, with 7 bases aligning to TRBD1. CDR3 region: CASSLIQGLVTEAFF. The CDR3 nucleotides are TGTGCCAGCAGTCTCATACAGGGGTTAGTCACTGAAGCTTTCTTT.